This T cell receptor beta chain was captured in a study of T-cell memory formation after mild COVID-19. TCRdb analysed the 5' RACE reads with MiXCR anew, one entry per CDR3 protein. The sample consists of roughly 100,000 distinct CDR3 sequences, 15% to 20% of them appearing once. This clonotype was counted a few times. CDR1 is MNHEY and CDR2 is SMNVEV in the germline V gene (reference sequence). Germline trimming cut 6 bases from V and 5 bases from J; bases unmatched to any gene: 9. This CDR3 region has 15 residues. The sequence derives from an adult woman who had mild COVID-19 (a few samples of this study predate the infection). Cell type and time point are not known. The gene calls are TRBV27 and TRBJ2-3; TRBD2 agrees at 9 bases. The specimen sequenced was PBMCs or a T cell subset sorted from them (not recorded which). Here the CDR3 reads CASSFLAGVGDTQYF. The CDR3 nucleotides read TGTGCCAGCAGCTTTTTAGCGGGAGTAGGAGATACGCAGTATTTT.